The 13 T cell receptor beta chains below come from one sample, sequenced in a study of PD-L1 blockade in urothelial cancer (dated by TCRdb to about 2017). The library was built by means of the immunoSEQ multiplex PCR assay. Imported from immuneACCESS, the table was reduced by TCRdb to in-frame sequences with V and J called. These copies leave out some clones; in studies compared against another copy, an unresolved V gene accounts for under half, and the cause of the remainder is not known. Counted in this sample were 40,000 to 50,000 clones; about 88% of them appeared once. The ten largest clones add up to more than 3% of the sample. The sample's time point, from its label and the paper: pretreatment peripheral blood. The specimen was PBMCs, collected around atezolizumab (anti-PD-L1) treatment. These receptors came from a man between 65 and 79 years old with urothelial cancer.

The chain has TRBV5-6 and TRBJ1-1; D remains ambiguous. The germline V gene has CDR1 SGHDT and CDR2 YYEEEE. Trimming removed 4 bases at V and 3 bases at J, with 10 bases between. The CDR3 totals 13 residues. The CDR3 reads CASSPDGYTEAFF. For the CDR3, the DNA is TGTGCCAGCAGCCCTGACGGGTACACTGAAGCTTTCTTT. The full variable domain, in which reference TRBV5-6 and TRBJ1-1 provide the parts outside the CDR3, is DAGVTQSPTHLIKTRGQQVTLRCSPKSGHDTVSWYQQALGQGPQFIFQYYEEEERQRGNFPDRFSGHQFPNYSSELNVNALLLGDSALYLCASSPDGYTEAFFGQGTRLTVV.

This sequence joins TRBV19 and TRBJ1-2; 9 bases agree with TRBD1. The ends lost 8 bases at V and 7 bases at J; junction bases unmatched: 11. The CDR3 loop spans 14 amino acids. Germline CDR1 and CDR2: LNHDA and SQIVND (reference sequence). The CDR3 sequence is CASRRQGGDGGYTF. The DNA for the CDR3 is TGTGCCAGTCGGAGACAGGGGGGGGATGGTGGCTACACCTTC.

The V gene is TRBV28, the J gene TRBJ2-3; no definite D call. The CDR3 covers 12 residues. Germline values: CDR1 MDHEN, CDR2 SYDVKM. V was trimmed by 2 bases and J by 7 bases, leaving 7 bases between them. CDR3 DNA: TGTGCCAGCAGTTTACAACTGCATACGCAGTATTTT. It codes for CASSLQLHTQYF.

The rearrangement links TRBV28 to TRBJ2-1; TRBD2 matches 12 bases. The ends lost 6 bases at V and 6 bases at J; junction bases unmatched: 9. The CDR3 loop spans 16 amino acids. Looked up from germline, CDR1 is MDHEN and CDR2 is SYDVKM. The CDR3 protein is CASRPLTSGGFNEQFF. The CDR3 DNA sequence: TGTGCCAGCAGGCCCTTGACTAGCGGGGGCTTCAATGAGCAGTTCTTC.

The V and J genes are TRBV27 and TRBJ2-7; weak D call: TRBD2 (6 bases). Trimming pared 5 bases from V and 7 bases from J, leaving 12 bases between. Germline lookup yields CDR1 MNHEY and CDR2 SMNVEV (reference sequence). The CDR3 runs 12 residues. CDR3 loop: CASSTGTEEQYF. In DNA, the CDR3 is TGTGCCAGCAGTACCGGGACTGAGGAGCAGTACTTC.

The CDR3, as DNA: TGTGCCAGCGCGCGTTCCAGGGATTCTGGCTACACCTTC. It yields the protein CASARSRDSGYTF. The chain combines TRBV7-3 with TRBJ1-2; D is perhaps TRBD1 (5 bases). Trimming took off 8 bases at V and 7 bases at J, with 17 bases between the two ends. Germline values: CDR1 SGHTA, CDR2 FQGTGA. The CDR3 consists of 13 residues.

The rearrangement uses TRBV7-2 and TRBJ2-7; maybe TRBD2 (7 bases). CDR1 SGHTA and CDR2 FQGNSA come from the germline V gene. Trimming left V 4 bases short and J 2 bases short, with 9 bases between. The CDR3 has 13 amino acids. CDR3: CASSSGGTYEQYF. DNA for the CDR3: TGTGCCAGCAGCTCGGGGGGCACCTACGAGCAGTACTTC.

In its sample, this clone was seen a few times. This rearrangement joins TRBV6-1 to TRBJ1-2, with D unclear. The CDR3 loop spans 13 amino acids. Per the germline V gene, CDR1 is MNHNS and CDR2 is SASEGT. Trimming shortened V by 3 bases and J by 7 bases, and 12 bases separated the two germline ends. CDR3 loop: CASSDRGRSGYTF. In DNA, the CDR3 is TGTGCCAGCAGTGACCGGGGTAGGTCTGGCTACACCTTC.

The rearrangement joins TRBV15 to TRBJ1-2; possible D gene TRBD1, 5 bases. Trimming took 5 bases from V and 8 from J, leaving 18 bases between them. Per the germline V gene, CDR1 is LNHNV and CDR2 is YYDKDF (reference sequence). The CDR3 contains 14 residues. The CDR3: CATSGRVRAQGYTF. The CDR3 coding sequence is TGTGCCACCAGCGGAAGAGTCAGGGCACAAGGCTACACCTTC.

The CDR3 nucleotides are TGTGCCAGCAGGCAGAATAGCAATCAGCCCCAGCATTTT. Protein sequence: CASRQNSNQPQHF. The V gene is TRBV2, the J gene TRBJ1-5; D is uncertain. The CDR3 runs to 13 residues. Trimming removed 6 bases at V and 0 bases at J, with 6 bases between. From germline, CDR1 is SNHLY and CDR2 FYNNEI.

The CDR3 here is CASSPRGGRPFF. The DNA of the CDR3 is TGTGCCAGCAGCCCTCGGGGCGGGAGGCCGTTCTTC. The chain joins TRBV7-2 to TRBJ2-1; 8 bases fit TRBD2. This CDR3 contains 12 residues. Trimming at V came to 5 bases and at J to 15 bases, leaving 9 bases not matched to a gene. Germline V gives CDR1 SGHTA, CDR2 FQGNSA.

The chain carries TRBV2 and TRBJ2-1; maybe TRBD2 (6 bases). Per germline, CDR1 SNHLY and CDR2 FYNNEI. Between the trimmed V and J ends, which lost 4 bases and 5 bases, there was a span of 12 bases. The CDR3 totals 14 residues. The CDR3 spells CASSVLASDNEQFF. The CDR3 nucleotides read TGTGCCAGCAGTGTGCTAGCGTCTGACAATGAGCAGTTCTTC. Full variable domain (rest looked up from reference TRBV2 and TRBJ2-1): EPEVTQTPSHQVTQMGQEVILRCVPISNHLYFYWYRQILGQKVEFLVSFYNNEISEKSEIFDDQFSVERPDGSNFTLKIRSTKLEDSAMYFCASSVLASDNEQFFGPGTRLTVL.

The rearrangement links TRBV4-2 to TRBJ1-1, with 11 bases fitting TRBD1. Looked up from germline, CDR1 is LGHNA and CDR2 is YNFKEQ. With 0 bases clipped from V and 4 bases from J, the junction kept 10 bases outside the gene matches. The CDR3 loop spans 18 amino acids. CDR3 in amino acids: CASSQERTGGRSGTEAFF. The CDR3 DNA sequence: TGTGCCAGCAGCCAAGAAAGGACAGGGGGCCGATCGGGCACTGAAGCTTTCTTT.